The entry below gives a single T cell receptor (beta chain) sequence along with its context. Its antigen is still unknown. These data originate in a study of cytomegalovirus exposure and HLA in healthy donors. Findings and caveats of the study: V- and J-gene trimming in TCR beta was tied to a missense DCLRE1C variant by an analysis performed later.

Vbeta (60) and Jbeta (13) primers were used in the PCR. Some clones are missing from TCRdb's copy, which holds only in-frame ones; the method was immunoSEQ multiplex PCR. The table has approximately 210,000 clones, less than 85% seen once; the top ten hold around 1.6%. The CDR3 consists of 15 residues. Trimming left V 2 bases short and J 5 bases short, with 15 bases between. The germline V gene has CDR1 KGHSH and CDR2 LQKENI. The sequence derives from a girl aged 10-17 years in good health and CMV-seropositive. The sample taken for sequencing was PBMCs. This chain joins TRBV18 and TRBJ1-1, with D perhaps matching TRBD1 (5 bases). CDR3 amino acids: CASSPMRGAGTEAFF. Here the CDR3 DNA reads TGTGCCAGCTCACCAATGAGGGGAGCGGGTACTGAAGCTTTCTTT. The full variable domain, with the rest looked up from reference TRBV18 and TRBJ1-1, is NAGVMQNPRHLVRRRGQEARLRCSPMKGHSHVYWYRQLPEEGLKFMVYLQKENIIDESGMPKERFSAEFPKEGPSILRIQQVVRGDSAAYFCASSPMRGAGTEAFFGQGTRLTVV.